These T cell receptor beta chains were read from a single sample in a study of blood T cell repertoires in COVID-19. Some clones are missing from TCRdb's copy, which holds only in-frame ones; the method was immunoSEQ multiplex PCR. Among about 240,000 clones listed, almost 85% were seen once. Sequences were obtained from peripheral blood. These TCRs come from a man over 45 with acute or convalescent COVID-19. The CDR3 runs from the conserved cysteine through the conserved F or W. A D gene is named only where the DNA matches it firmly. Size values are once, few and many counts, or a class for expanded clones, and some rows have none.

clone_size,cdr3_length,v_call,d_call,j_call,cdr3_aa,cdr3_nt
NA,16,TRBV19,TRBD2,TRBJ2-1,CASSSPTSGRYNEQFF,TGTGCCAGTAGTTCTCCGACTAGCGGGAGATACAATGAGCAGTTCTTC
NA,13,TRBV18,NA,TRBJ1-2,CASSLDSNYGYTF,TGTGCCAGCTCACTGGACAGTAACTATGGCTACACCTTC
NA,15,TRBV6-5,NA,TRBJ1-5,CASSYSSRANQPQHF,TGTGCCAGCAGTTACTCATCCAGGGCGAATCAGCCCCAGCATTTT
NA,15,TRBV14,TRBD1,TRBJ1-2,CASSQLRTGGGGYTF,TGTGCCAGCAGCCAACTAAGGACAGGAGGAGGTGGCTACACCTTC
many,16,TRBV14,TRBD1,TRBJ2-7,CASSQITGTAGGRLHF,TGTGCCAGCAGCCAAATAACCGGGACAGCCGGCGGCCGGCTGCACTTC
NA,15,TRBV19,NA,TRBJ1-3,CASSIVGASGNTIYF,TGTGCCAGTAGTATAGTCGGAGCCTCTGGAAACACCATATATTTT
NA,18,TRBV9,TRBD1,TRBJ2-1,CASSNTRQGPYSYNEQFF,TGTGCCAGCAGCAACACACGACAGGGGCCCTACTCCTACAATGAGCAGTTCTTC
few,16,TRBV27,NA,TRBJ1-5,CASSLVGTNSNQPQHF,TGTGCCAGCAGTTTGGTGGGGACTAATAGCAATCAGCCCCAGCATTTT
NA,13,TRBV5-1,NA,TRBJ1-4,CASSRAGDEKLFF,TGCGCCAGCAGCCGCGCCGGGGATGAAAAACTGTTTTTT
NA,15,TRBV4-2,TRBD1,TRBJ1-1,CASSRLDRGNTEAFF,TGTGCCAGCAGCCGATTAGACAGGGGCAACACTGAAGCTTTCTTT
NA,14,TRBV2,TRBD1,TRBJ2-1,CASTLPTGDNEQFF,TGTGCCAGCACCCTCCCCACAGGGGACAATGAGCAGTTCTTC
NA,15,TRBV6-4,NA,TRBJ2-1,CASRPLSGSDNEQFF,TGTGCCAGCAGACCCCTGAGCGGCTCCGACAATGAGCAGTTCTTC
NA,13,TRBV7-9,NA,TRBJ2-5,CASSLGLKETQYF,TGTGCCAGCAGCTTGGGGCTTAAAGAGACCCAGTACTTC
NA,15,TRBV27,NA,TRBJ1-3,CASSLRAAAGNTIYF,TGTGCCAGCAGCCTCCGCGCCGCTGCTGGAAACACCATATATTTT
NA,15,TRBV30,TRBD1,TRBJ1-1,CAWSRDRGTGTEAFF,TGTGCCTGGTCCCGGGACAGGGGGACGGGCACTGAAGCTTTCTTT
NA,15,TRBV19,NA,TRBJ1-5,CASKKNRQDDQPQHF,TGTGCCAGTAAAAAAAACCGACAGGATGATCAGCCCCAGCATTTT
NA,16,TRBV5-6,NA,TRBJ2-3,CASSLNLIGLTDTQYF,TGTGCCAGCAGCTTGAATCTTATCGGTCTCACAGATACGCAGTATTTT
NA,16,TRBV5-8,TRBD1,TRBJ2-7,CASSLARDTGVYEQYF,TGTGCCAGCAGCTTGGCCAGGGATACAGGGGTCTACGAGCAGTACTTC
NA,15,TRBV18,TRBD1,TRBJ2-7,CASSLTGQGSYEQYF,TGTGCCAGCTCACTAACGGGACAGGGGAGCTACGAGCAGTACTTC
once,15,TRBV19,NA,TRBJ1-1,CASSTNRAENTEAFF,TGTGCCAGTAGTACGAACAGGGCCGAGAACACTGAAGCTTTCTTT
NA,12,TRBV19,TRBD1,TRBJ1-2,CASSIQGVGYTF,TGTGCCAGTAGTATTCAGGGGGTAGGCTACACCTTC
NA,14,TRBV6-6,TRBD1,TRBJ1-1,CASRSQGASTEAFF,TGTGCCAGCAGAAGCCAGGGGGCCAGCACTGAAGCTTTCTTT
once,12,TRBV28,NA,TRBJ2-6,CASSFIDNVLTF,TGTGCCAGCAGTTTTATAGACAACGTCCTGACTTTC
NA,13,TRBV6-5,TRBD1,TRBJ1-1,CASTRDRGRTLPF,TGTGCCAGCACCCGGGACAGGGGGCGAACGCTTCCCTTT
NA,12,TRBV7-6,NA,TRBJ2-1,CASSLGDNEQFF,TGTGCCAGCAGCTTGGGCGACAATGAGCAGTTCTTC